This entry lists 17 T cell receptor beta chains sequenced from one sample in a study of PD-1 blockade in mismatch repair-deficient tumors. Generated by immunoSEQ multiplex PCR, the TCRdb table keeps only in-frame clones and is missing some. The sample contains 45,000 to 60,000 clones, 78% of which appear only once. The source material was peripheral blood, sampled 4 weeks after starting pembrolizumab. The source of these receptors is an adult with mismatch repair-deficient cancer.

The chain joins TRBV12-5 to TRBJ2-3, with D unclear. The CDR3 extends over 13 amino acids. V was cut by 0 bases and J by 4 bases, with 5 bases left in between. Germline V gene data show CDR1 as LGHNT and CDR2 as FRNRAP. The CDR3 spells CASGLVFPDTQYF. The CDR3 bases are TGTGCTAGTGGTTTGGTATTCCCAGATACGCAGTATTTT. The variable domain in full, with the rest retrieved from reference TRBV12-5 and TRBJ2-3, is DARVTQTPRHKVTEMGQEVTMRCQPILGHNTVFWYRQTMMQGLELLAYFRNRAPLDDSGMPKDRFSAEMPDATLATLKIQPSEPRDSAVYFCASGLVFPDTQYFGPGTRLTVL.

The chain uses TRBV25-1 and TRBJ1-5, with 9 bases aligning to TRBD1. V gave up 4 bases and J gave up 4 bases; unmatched junction bases: 8. Germline V lookup: CDR1 MGHDK, CDR2 SYGVNS. The CDR3 loop spans 16 amino acids. CDR3 region: CASSADRGGRNQPQHF. Here the CDR3 DNA reads TGTGCCAGCAGTGCGGACAGGGGCGGTAGGAATCAGCCCCAGCATTTT.

V usage is TRBV6-5 and J usage is TRBJ2-3; D perhaps matches TRBD2 (6 bases). This CDR3 contains 13 residues. The ends were cut back, 5 bases at V and 4 bases at J, with 10 bases in the middle. In germline, CDR1 is MNHEY, CDR2 SVGAGI. The CDR3, as DNA: TGTGCCAGCAGTCCGCCTAGCGCAGATACGCAGTATTTT. Its translation: CASSPPSADTQYF.

The chain is built from TRBV7-6 and TRBJ2-1, with D possibly matching TRBD2 (5 bases). Germline V CDR1 and CDR2: SGHVS, FNYEAQ. The ends were cut back, 0 bases at V and 10 bases at J, with 10 bases in the middle. The CDR3 consists of 13 residues. CDR3 loop: CASSLAWRSEQFF. CDR3 DNA sequence: TGTGCCAGCAGCTTAGCGTGGAGGTCCGAGCAGTTCTTC.

This sequence joins TRBV29-1 and TRBJ2-5, with 7 nucleotides matching TRBD1. The V gene's germline CDR1 is SQVTM and CDR2 ANQGSEA. This CDR3 spans 13 amino acids. With 4 bases clipped from V and 5 bases from J, the junction kept 7 bases outside the gene matches. The CDR3 sequence: CSVGDSSAETQYF. Written as DNA, the CDR3 is TGCAGCGTTGGGGACAGTTCGGCGGAGACCCAGTACTTC.

V gene TRBV6-5 combines with J gene TRBJ1-5, with D unclear. V lost 6 bases and J 4 bases, leaving 13 bases between the germline ends. The CDR3 runs to 14 residues. Germline CDR1 reads MNHEY; CDR2 reads SVGAGI. Here the CDR3 reads CASSQTPRNQPQHF. The CDR3 DNA reads as TGTGCCAGCAGCCAGACCCCTCGGAATCAGCCCCAGCATTTT.

This rearrangement joins TRBV4-1 to TRBJ2-3, with 8 bases identical to TRBD2. After removal of 2 bases from V and 0 bases from J, the junction contained 4 bases not matched to a gene. There are 16 residues in the CDR3. Germline V CDR1 and CDR2: MGHRA, YSYEKL. The CDR3 loop is CASSQNSGKSTDTQYF. In DNA form, the CDR3 reads TGCGCCAGCAGCCAAAATAGCGGGAAGAGCACAGATACGCAGTATTTT.

The chain links TRBV7-2 to TRBJ2-7; TRBD2 matches 13 bases. The length of the CDR3 is 15 residues. Germline trimming cut 8 bases from V and 6 bases from J; bases unmatched to any gene: 10. Germline CDR1 SGHTA, CDR2 FQGNSA. The CDR3 here is CASSIRGLAGSEQYF. Here the CDR3 DNA reads TGTGCCAGCTCCATTCGGGGACTAGCGGGGAGCGAGCAGTACTTC. Combining the CDR3 with reference TRBV7-2 and TRBJ2-7 gives the whole variable domain GAGVSQSPSNKVTEKGKDVELRCDPISGHTALYWYRQSLGQGLEFLIYFQGNSAPDKSGLPSDRFSAERTGGSVSTLTIQRTQQEDSAVYLCASSIRGLAGSEQYFGPGTRLTVT.

V and J are TRBV11-2 and TRBJ2-3, with 9 nucleotides matching TRBD1. Germline V gene data show CDR1 as SGHAT and CDR2 as FQNNGV. The CDR3 contains 15 residues. V shed 3 bases and J 4 bases; nucleotides not matched to a gene: 5. CDR3 sequence: CASSLLQGAADTQYF. The CDR3 coding sequence is TGTGCCAGCAGCTTGTTACAGGGGGCTGCAGATACGCAGTATTTT.

This chain joins TRBV14 and TRBJ1-1; D perhaps matches TRBD1 (5 bases). V lost 2 bases and J 5 bases, leaving 12 bases between the germline ends. This CDR3 is built from 14 residues. The V gene's germline CDR1 is SGHDN and CDR2 FVKESK. The CDR3 nucleotides are TGTGCCAGCAGCCAATTCGGGGGGAGGACTGAAGCTTTCTTT. Its translation: CASSQFGGRTEAFF.

The CDR3 nucleotides read TGTGCCAGCAGTACCGGGACAGGGTTCTACGAGCAGTACTTC. Amino acids: CASSTGTGFYEQYF. The rearrangement joins TRBV2 to TRBJ2-7; 9 bases match TRBD1. This CDR3 region has 14 residues. Germline V gene data show CDR1 as SNHLY and CDR2 as FYNNEI. Losses at the gene ends were 5 bases for V and 3 bases for J; bases not matched to a gene: 5.

V and J are TRBV6-1 and TRBJ2-1, with 7 positions matching TRBD1. V shed 6 bases and J 10 bases; nucleotides not matched to a gene: 9. CDR3 length: 13 residues. Germline CDR1 MNHNS, CDR2 SASEGT. CDR3 nucleotides: TGTGCCAGCAGGTTCACAGGGGCATGGGAGCAGTTCTTC. This codes for CASRFTGAWEQFF.

V gene TRBV4-3 combines with J gene TRBJ1-3; D not certain. Germline CDR1 and CDR2: LGHNA and YSLEER. The CDR3 spans 17 residues. Deletions cut 0 bases from V and 0 bases from J, with 12 bases between. This CDR3 reads CASSQDFGPLSGNTIYF. CDR3 in DNA: TGCGCCAGCAGCCAAGATTTCGGCCCTCTCTCTGGAAACACCATATATTTT.

V usage is TRBV9 and J usage is TRBJ2-3; D call uncertain. The CDR3 contains 16 residues. Trimming cost V 0 bases and J 0 bases, with 11 bases left between them. CDR1 and CDR2 from the germline V gene are SGDLS and YYNGEE. The CDR3 sequence is CASSVGAAHSTDTQYF. The DNA of the CDR3 is TGTGCCAGCAGCGTAGGGGCAGCCCATAGCACAGATACGCAGTATTTT.

The V call is TRBV4-1, the J call TRBJ2-1, with TRBD2 as a possible D gene (6 bases). V dropped 4 bases and J dropped 2 bases, with 15 bases sitting between them. The CDR3 length is 16 residues. CDR1 is MGHRA and CDR2 is YSYEKL in the germline V gene. CDR3 sequence (DNA): TGCGCCAGCAGCCTCGCCGGGACTTCCGCCTACAATGAGCAGTTCTTC. The encoded protein is CASSLAGTSAYNEQFF.

The V call is TRBV7-9, the J call TRBJ2-1; TRBD1 agrees at 7 bases. The CDR3 length is 17 residues. Trimming cost V 4 bases and J 3 bases; bases outside gene matches: 12. From germline, CDR1 is SEHNR and CDR2 FQNEAQ (reference sequence). The CDR3: CASSSTAGTDIYNEQFF. In nucleotides, the CDR3 is TGTGCCAGCAGCTCCACCGCCGGGACAGACATCTACAATGAGCAGTTCTTC.

This chain connects TRBV29-1 to TRBJ2-5; D is perhaps TRBD2 (5 bases). V was clipped by 3 bases and J by 4 bases, with 15 bases between them. CDR3 size: 14 residues. Germline V gene sequence: CDR1 SQVTM, CDR2 ANQGSEA. CDR3 sequence: CSVDGLAVGETQYF. For the CDR3, the DNA is TGCAGCGTTGATGGTCTAGCCGTTGGAGAGACCCAGTACTTC.